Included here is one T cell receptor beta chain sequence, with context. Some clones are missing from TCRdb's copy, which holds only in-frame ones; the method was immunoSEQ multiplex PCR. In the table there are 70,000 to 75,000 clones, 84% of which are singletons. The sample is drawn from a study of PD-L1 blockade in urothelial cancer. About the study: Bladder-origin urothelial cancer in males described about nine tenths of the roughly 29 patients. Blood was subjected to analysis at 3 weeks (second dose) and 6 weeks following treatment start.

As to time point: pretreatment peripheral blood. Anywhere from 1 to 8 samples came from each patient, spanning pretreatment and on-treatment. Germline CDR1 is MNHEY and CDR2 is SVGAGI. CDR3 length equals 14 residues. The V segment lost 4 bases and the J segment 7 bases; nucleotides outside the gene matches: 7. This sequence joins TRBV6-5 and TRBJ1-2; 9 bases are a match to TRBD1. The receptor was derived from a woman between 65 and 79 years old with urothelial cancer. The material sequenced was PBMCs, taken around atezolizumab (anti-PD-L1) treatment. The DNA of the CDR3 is TGTGCCAGCAGTTCGGGACAGGGAGGTGGTGGCTACACCTTC. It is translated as CASSSGQGGGGYTF.